Below are 27 T cell receptor beta chains sequenced from a single sample in a study of control samples from healthy donors and cancer patients. The assay was immunoSEQ multiplex PCR, and TCRdb's table has in-frame clones only and misses some. The sample yields around 150,000 clones, 96% seen once. Source material: blood. The receptors here all came from a woman aged 30 to 39 in good health.

V and J are TRBV5-6 and TRBJ2-7; D gene ambiguous. The V gene's germline CDR1 is SGHDT and CDR2 YYEEEE. Trimming left V 0 bases short and J 5 bases short, with 9 bases between. The CDR3 contains 13 residues. This chain's CDR3 is CASSLAAADEQYF. Written as DNA, the CDR3 is TGTGCCAGCAGCTTGGCTGCGGCGGACGAGCAGTACTTC.

This sequence joins TRBV27 and TRBJ1-2, with D perhaps matching TRBD1 (6 bases). The CDR3 is made up of 11 amino acids. Trimming pared 4 bases from V and 7 bases from J, leaving 7 bases between. Germline-derived CDR1 and CDR2 are MNHEY and SMNVEV (reference sequence). The CDR3: CASSSGVGYTF. CDR3 sequence (DNA): TGTGCCAGCAGTTCAGGGGTTGGCTACACCTTC.

The chain uses TRBV21-1 and TRBJ1-4. TRBV21-1 is shown as a pseudogene. This CDR3 has 12 residues. The CDR3 sequence: CASPGGSEKLFF. The CDR3 nucleotides are TGTGCCAGTCCGGGTGGGAGTGAAAAACTGTTTTTT.

The chain links TRBV7-2 to TRBJ1-5; D not resolved. Trimming removed 2 bases at V and 3 bases at J, with 8 bases between. This CDR3 is 14 amino acids long. Per the germline V gene, CDR1 is SGHTA and CDR2 is FQGNSA. The CDR3 loop is CASSLRSYNQPQHF. CDR3 sequence (DNA): TGTGCCAGCAGCTTACGCAGCTACAATCAGCCCCAGCATTTT. Full variable domain (remainder filled in from reference TRBV7-2 and TRBJ1-5): GAGVSQSPSNKVTEKGKDVELRCDPISGHTALYWYRQSLGQGLEFLIYFQGNSAPDKSGLPSDRFSAERTGGSVSTLTIQRTQQEDSAVYLCASSLRSYNQPQHFGDGTRLSIL.

Only one count was recorded for this clone. The rearrangement links TRBV9 to TRBJ2-2, with D hard to call. This CDR3 comprises 13 residues. The V end was cut by 3 bases, the J end by 11 bases, with 14 bases between. Germline assignment: CDR1 SGDLS and CDR2 YYNGEE. The CDR3 DNA sequence: TGTGCCAGCAGCGCCGGACGTGGAGAAGAGCTGTTTTTT. Its protein product is CASSAGRGEELFF.

The genes are TRBV4-2 and TRBJ2-7; D is possibly TRBD2 (6 bases). Germline V gene sequence: CDR1 LGHNA, CDR2 YNFKEQ. The CDR3 has 15 amino acids. Trimming took off 2 bases at V and 0 bases at J, with 11 bases between the two ends. CDR3 amino acids: CASSQNPGGSYEQYF. CDR3 bases: TGTGCCAGCAGCCAAAACCCCGGGGGCTCCTACGAGCAGTACTTC.

This chain links TRBV2 with TRBJ2-7; tentative D call: TRBD1 (5 bases). The CDR3 is 14 amino acids. Germline CDR1 SNHLY, CDR2 FYNNEI. V dropped 10 bases and J dropped 0 bases, with 16 bases sitting between them. CDR3 sequence: CATFKATASYEQYF. CDR3 DNA: TGTGCCACCTTTAAGGCGACAGCCTCCTACGAGCAGTACTTC.

The V gene is TRBV2, the J gene TRBJ2-6; D unresolved. V was clipped by 7 bases and J by 0 bases, with 13 bases between them. The CDR3 contains 16 residues. Germline V CDR1 and CDR2: SNHLY, FYNNEI. DNA of the CDR3: TGTGCCAGCAACGGACCGGGCATCTCTGGGGCCAACGTCCTGACTTTC. It encodes CASNGPGISGANVLTF.

This clone was counted once. This same CDR3 is encoded by further DNA sequences in the sample. The rearrangement joins TRBV9 to TRBJ1-2; no reliable D call. Germline lookup yields CDR1 SGDLS and CDR2 YYNGEE. V shed 0 bases and J shed 3 bases, with 6 bases lying between them. The CDR3 totals 13 residues. The CDR3 is CASSVGGDYGYTF. Written as DNA, the CDR3 is TGTGCCAGCAGCGTAGGTGGGGACTATGGCTACACCTTC.

The rearrangement uses TRBV28 and TRBJ1-1; D call uncertain. The germline V gene encodes CDR1 MDHEN and CDR2 SYDVKM. This CDR3 comprises 14 residues. The V and J ends lost 3 bases and 2 bases respectively, with 10 bases between them. CDR3 nucleotides: TGTGCCAGCAGTTTGCTGGAAGTAAACACTGAAGCTTTCTTT. This codes for CASSLLEVNTEAFF.

The V gene is TRBV7-4, the J gene TRBJ2-1; D might be TRBD1 (5 bases). This CDR3 comprises 17 residues. Germline assignment: CDR1 SGHVT and CDR2 SQSDAQ. Trimming took off 4 bases at V and 0 bases at J, with 16 bases between the two ends. As DNA, the CDR3 is TGTGCCAGCAGCTCAGGGATCCCGCTCGGCTCCTACAATGAGCAGTTCTTC. Translating it yields CASSSGIPLGSYNEQFF. Looking up the rest from reference TRBV7-4 and TRBJ2-1 gives the full variable domain: GAGVSQSPRYKVAKRGRDVALRCDSISGHVTLYWYRQTLGQGSEVLTYSQSDAQRDKSGRPSGRFSAERPERSVSTLKIQRTEQGDSAVYLCASSSGIPLGSYNEQFFGPGTRLTVL.

Concerning this clone: Other nucleotide sequences in the sample specify the same CDR3. This chain connects TRBV5-1 to TRBJ2-7, with D perhaps matching TRBD1 or TRBD2 (5 bases each). The germline V gene has CDR1 SGHRS and CDR2 YFSETQ. The V and J ends lost 3 bases and 1 base respectively, with 8 bases between them. This CDR3 spans 13 amino acids. DNA of the CDR3: TGCGCCAGCAGCTGGGACGGGTCCTACGAGCAGTACTTC. Protein product: CASSWDGSYEQYF.

The chain couples TRBV2 to TRBJ1-2; D unclear. In germline, CDR1 is SNHLY, CDR2 FYNNEI. The ends were cut back, 0 bases at V and 4 bases at J, with 12 bases in the middle. This CDR3 comprises 15 residues. The CDR3 reads CASSEAPRGSYGYTF. In nucleotides, the CDR3 is TGTGCCAGCAGTGAAGCCCCCCGAGGCAGCTATGGCTACACCTTC. The complete variable domain, with remaining parts taken from reference TRBV2 and TRBJ1-2, reads EPEVTQTPSHQVTQMGQEVILRCVPISNHLYFYWYRQILGQKVEFLVSFYNNEISEKSEIFDDQFSVERPDGSNFTLKIRSTKLEDSAMYFCASSEAPRGSYGYTFGSGTRLTVV.

The V call is TRBV7-9, the J call TRBJ2-1; no clear D. Trimming left V 2 bases short and J 1 base short, with 15 bases between. CDR3 length equals 17 residues. CDR1 and CDR2 from the germline V gene are SEHNR and FQNEAQ (reference sequence). CDR3 nucleotides: TGTGCCAGCAGCTTAAGTTTTGGACGGAGTTCCTACAATGAGCAGTTCTTC. Translated: CASSLSFGRSSYNEQFF.

J is TRBJ1-4 and V is TRBV10-1, with 10 bases identical to TRBD1. This CDR3 contains 15 residues. The V gene end was trimmed by 6 bases and the J gene end by 1 base; junction bases not matched to a gene: 2. CDR1 and CDR2 (germline): WNHNN, SYGVQD (reference sequence). In DNA, the CDR3 is TGCGCCAGCAGGGACAGGGGGGTAACTAATGAAAAACTGTTTTTT. Amino acid sequence: CASRDRGVTNEKLFF.

The rearrangement links TRBV19 to TRBJ2-1; 11 bases are shared with TRBD1. Unmatched junction bases numbered 4, after V lost 2 bases and J lost 4 bases. This CDR3 contains 16 residues. Germline CDR1 LNHDA, CDR2 SQIVND (reference sequence). Here the CDR3 reads CASSISGTGGYNEQFF. The CDR3 DNA reads TGTGCCAGTAGTATATCAGGGACAGGGGGGTACAATGAGCAGTTCTTC.

The chain carries TRBV9 and TRBJ1-1; TRBD1 agrees at 8 bases. The CDR3 has 15 amino acids. Germline assignment: CDR1 SGDLS and CDR2 YYNGEE. The V segment lost 2 bases and the J segment 1 base; nucleotides outside the gene matches: 4. DNA of the CDR3: TGTGCCAGCAGCGTCCCGGACAGGGCGAACACTGAAGCTTTCTTT. This translates into CASSVPDRANTEAFF.

The chain is built from TRBV7-9 and TRBJ2-7, with D possibly matching TRBD2 (6 bases). The V and J ends lost 4 bases and 5 bases respectively, with 9 bases between them. Germline lookup yields CDR1 SEHNR and CDR2 FQNEAQ (reference sequence). This CDR3 is 12 amino acids long. CDR3 sequence (DNA): TGTGCCAGCAGCTCCTGGGGGGACGAGCAGTACTTC. Translated: CASSSWGDEQYF.

The chain joins TRBV12-3 or TRBV12-4 to TRBJ1-6; D gene unclear. The V end was cut by 2 bases, the J end by 6 bases, with 5 bases between. The CDR3 has 13 residues. The CDR3 DNA reads TGTGCCAGCAGTTTAAACGGTAATTCACCCCTCCACTTT. Its translation is CASSLNGNSPLHF.

A single count supports this clone. V usage is TRBV9 and J usage is TRBJ2-2; no clear D. V lost 0 bases and J 6 bases, leaving 6 bases between the germline ends. Germline V gives CDR1 SGDLS, CDR2 YYNGEE. This CDR3 contains 13 residues. The CDR3 nucleotides read TGTGCCAGCAGCGTAGCTCAGGCCGGGGAGCTGTTTTTT. Translating it yields CASSVAQAGELFF.

A few counts support this clone. The J gene is TRBJ2-3, the V gene TRBV18, with unresolved D. Germline loops: CDR1 KGHSH, CDR2 LQKENI. V dropped 3 bases and J dropped 4 bases, with 8 bases sitting between them. The CDR3 runs 13 residues. CDR3 DNA: TGTGCCAGCTCACCCGACCGGGCAGATACGCAGTATTTT. It encodes CASSPDRADTQYF.

V gene TRBV5-1 combines with J gene TRBJ1-1; 8 bases map to TRBD1. Germline-derived CDR1 and CDR2 are SGHRS and YFSETQ. V trimming: 5 bases; J trimming: 4 bases; junction bases outside the gene matches: 10. This CDR3 is 15 amino acids long. Here the CDR3 DNA reads TGCGCCAGCAGTCGGGACAGGATTTTTACCACTGAAGCTTTCTTT. Amino acids: CASSRDRIFTTEAFF.

V gene TRBV7-8 combines with J gene TRBJ1-3; 7 bases align to TRBD1. The CDR3 length is 16 residues. V trimming: 0 bases; J trimming: 0 bases; junction bases outside the gene matches: 2. Germline V gene sequence: CDR1 SGHVS, CDR2 FQNEAQ. CDR3 in DNA: TGTGCCAGCAGCTTAGCGGGACAGTTCTCTGGAAACACCATATATTTT. Encoded protein: CASSLAGQFSGNTIYF.

The V call is TRBV4-2, the J call TRBJ1-1, with D uncertain. CDR1 and CDR2 from the germline V gene are LGHNA and YNFKEQ. The V end was cut by 4 bases, the J end by 1 base, with 10 bases between. This CDR3 region has 14 residues. CDR3 protein: CASSPLGGNTEAFF. The CDR3 region has the DNA TGTGCCAGCAGCCCCCTCGGCGGGAACACTGAAGCTTTCTTT.

This sequence joins TRBV20-1 and TRBJ2-1; D unresolved. V was clipped by 4 bases and J by 9 bases, with 7 bases between them. CDR3 size: 10 residues. The germline V gene has CDR1 DFQATT and CDR2 SNEGSKA (reference sequence). This CDR3 reads CSAIQSEQFF. The CDR3 DNA is TGCAGTGCTATTCAGAGTGAGCAGTTCTTC.

The CDR3, as DNA: TGCGCCAGCAGTCGTGACAGCCGCGAGGGGCCCCTCCACTTT. It encodes CASSRDSREGPLHF. J is TRBJ1-6 and V is TRBV10-2; TRBD1 is a possible D gene (5 bases). The germline V and J ends were trimmed by 5 bases and 13 bases, with 18 bases remaining between them. The CDR3 contains 14 residues. Per germline, CDR1 WSHSY and CDR2 SAAADI.

This rearrangement joins TRBV11-1 to TRBJ2-5; D uncertain. V lost 2 bases and J lost 2, with 6 bases in between. The germline CDR1 and CDR2 sequences are SGHAT and FQDESV (reference sequence). This CDR3 is built from 13 residues. Written as DNA, the CDR3 is TGTGCCAGCAGCTTATCGGTACAAGAGACCCAGTACTTC. This sequence encodes CASSLSVQETQYF.